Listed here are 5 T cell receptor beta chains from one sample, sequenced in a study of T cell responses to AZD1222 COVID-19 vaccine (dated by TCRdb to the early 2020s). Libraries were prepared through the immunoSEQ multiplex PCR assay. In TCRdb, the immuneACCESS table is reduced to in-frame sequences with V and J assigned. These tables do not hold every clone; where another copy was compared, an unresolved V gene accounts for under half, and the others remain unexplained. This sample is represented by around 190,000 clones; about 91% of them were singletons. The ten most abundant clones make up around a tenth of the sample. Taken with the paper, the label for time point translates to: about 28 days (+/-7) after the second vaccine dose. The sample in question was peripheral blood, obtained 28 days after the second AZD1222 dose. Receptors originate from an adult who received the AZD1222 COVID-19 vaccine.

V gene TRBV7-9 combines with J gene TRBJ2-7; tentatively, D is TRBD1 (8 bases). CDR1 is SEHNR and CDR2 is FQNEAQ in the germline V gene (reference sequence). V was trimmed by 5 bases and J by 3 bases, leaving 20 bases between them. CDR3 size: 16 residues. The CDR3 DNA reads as TGTGCCAGCAGCCCTACCGTACAGGGGGGGCTCTACGAGCAGTACTTC. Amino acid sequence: CASSPTVQGGLYEQYF.

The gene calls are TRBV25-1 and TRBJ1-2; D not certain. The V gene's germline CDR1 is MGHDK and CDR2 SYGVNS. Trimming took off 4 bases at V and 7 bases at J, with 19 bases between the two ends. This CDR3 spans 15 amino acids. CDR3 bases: TGTGCCAGCAGTGGCCTAGGGTCTCTGGCGGTTGGCTACACCTTC. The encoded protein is CASSGLGSLAVGYTF.

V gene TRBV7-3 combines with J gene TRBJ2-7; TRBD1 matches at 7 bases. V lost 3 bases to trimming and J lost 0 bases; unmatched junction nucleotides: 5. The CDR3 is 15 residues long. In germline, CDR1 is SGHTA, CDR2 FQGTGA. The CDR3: CASSLGQSSSYEQYF. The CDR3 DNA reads TGTGCCAGCAGCTTGGGACAGTCGAGCTCCTACGAGCAGTACTTC. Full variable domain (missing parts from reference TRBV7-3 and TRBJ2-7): GAGVSQTPSNKVTEKGKYVELRCDPISGHTALYWYRQSLGQGPEFLIYFQGTGAADDSGLPNDRFFAVRPEGSVSTLKIQRTERGDSAVYLCASSLGQSSSYEQYFGPGTRLTVT.

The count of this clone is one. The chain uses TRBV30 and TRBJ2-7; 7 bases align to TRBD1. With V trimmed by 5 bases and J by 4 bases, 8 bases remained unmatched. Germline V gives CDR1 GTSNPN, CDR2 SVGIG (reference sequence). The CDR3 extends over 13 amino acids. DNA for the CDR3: TGTGCCTGGTTCCGGGACAGACCTTACGAGCAGTACTTC. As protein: CAWFRDRPYEQYF.

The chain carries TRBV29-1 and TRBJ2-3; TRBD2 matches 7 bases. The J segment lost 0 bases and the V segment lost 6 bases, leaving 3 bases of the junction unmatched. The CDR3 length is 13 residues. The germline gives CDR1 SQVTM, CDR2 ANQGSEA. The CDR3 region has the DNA TGCAGCGTCGGGACTACTAGCACAGATACGCAGTATTTT. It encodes CSVGTTSTDTQYF.